These 12 T cell receptor beta chains came from one sample sequenced in a study of T cells in Graves' hyperthyroidism and ophthalmopathy. Amplification targeted TCR beta CDR3 regions from RNA transcripts. TCR CDR3 underwent first-round RT-PCR with the HTBI primer set. TCRdb analysed the multiplex PCR reads with MiXCR anew, one entry per CDR3 protein. The sample yields over 350,000 distinct CDR3 sequences, around an eighth seen once. Specimen: blood. The receptors stem from a man in his fifties with Graves' ophthalmopathy.

This clonotype was counted at least ten times. This sequence joins TRBV29-1 and TRBJ2-1; D might be TRBD1 (5 bases). The V end was cut by 5 bases, the J end by 14 bases, with 16 bases between. The CDR3 totals 11 residues. The germline CDR1 and CDR2 sequences are SQVTM and ANQGSEA. The CDR3 DNA reads TGCAGCGTTTTACCCACAGTAGGGGAGTTCTTC. It yields the protein CSVLPTVGEFF.

Ten or more counts support this clonotype. V is TRBV3-1 and J is TRBJ1-1; D is perhaps TRBD1 (5 bases). Germline V gene data show CDR1 as LGHDT and CDR2 as YNNKEL (reference sequence). V dropped 0 bases and J dropped 5 bases, with 16 bases sitting between them. The CDR3 consists of 16 residues. CDR3 coding DNA: TGTGCCAGCAGCCAAGAGGGGGGATTAGGGCTGACTGAAGCTTTCTTT. It translates to CASSQEGGLGLTEAFF.

This clonotype has at least ten counts. The V gene is TRBV27, the J gene TRBJ2-7; 10 bases align to TRBD2. CDR3 length: 16 residues. The germline gives CDR1 MNHEY, CDR2 SMNVEV (reference sequence). Losses at the gene ends were 4 bases for V and 6 bases for J; bases not matched to a gene: 12. The CDR3 sequence is CASSSPSAAGGLEQYF. The CDR3 coding sequence is TGTGCCAGCAGTTCACCGTCGGCAGCGGGAGGGCTCGAGCAGTACTTC.

The table lists this clonotype with a count of one. V and J are TRBV20-1 and TRBJ2-5, with 9 bases lining up with TRBD2. The V gene end was trimmed by 3 bases and the J gene end by 3 bases; junction bases not matched to a gene: 8. Germline CDR1 reads DFQATT; CDR2 reads SNEGSKA (reference sequence). The CDR3 is 15 amino acids. The CDR3 nucleotides read TGCAGTGCTAGCCATGGGGCTAGCGGGAAAGAGACCCAGTACTTC. As protein: CSASHGASGKETQYF.

This rearrangement joins TRBV19 to TRBJ1-4; D possibly corresponds to TRBD1 (5 bases). The CDR3 loop spans 15 amino acids. Germline V gene data show CDR1 as LNHDA and CDR2 as SQIVND (reference sequence). V was pared by 4 bases and J by 6 bases, with 15 bases between. The DNA for the CDR3 is TGTGCCAGTAGTACCCCCGGGGGTCCAGATGAAAAACTGTTTTTT. Its translation is CASSTPGGPDEKLFF.

This clonotype was counted once. The chain joins TRBV7-9 to TRBJ2-7; 12 bases line up with TRBD2. The CDR3 extends over 16 amino acids. Germline lookup yields CDR1 SEHNR and CDR2 FQNEAQ (reference sequence). V lost 5 bases to trimming and J lost 0 bases; unmatched junction nucleotides: 5. The CDR3 region has the DNA TGTGCCAGCAGCCCCCTGACTAGCGGGAGCTCCTACGAGCAGTACTTC. It yields the protein CASSPLTSGSSYEQYF.

This clonotype has at least ten counts. CDR3 DNA sequence: TGCAGCGGACGGAAGAACACCGGGGAGCTGTTTTTT. As protein: CSGRKNTGELFF. The chain has TRBV29-1 and TRBJ2-2, with D unresolved. Trimming cost V 7 bases and J 1 base, with 7 bases left between them. CDR3 length equals 12 residues. The germline V gene has CDR1 SQVTM and CDR2 ANQGSEA.

The sample holds a few counts of this clonotype. V is TRBV24-1 and J is TRBJ1-2; D not certain. This CDR3 comprises 14 residues. CDR1 and CDR2 (germline): KGHDR, SFDVKD. V dropped 1 base and J dropped 0 bases, with 5 bases sitting between them. In nucleotides, the CDR3 is TGTGCCACCAGTGATTTATCAGCTAACTATGGCTACACCTTC. Its protein product is CATSDLSANYGYTF.

This clonotype was recorded at least ten times. The chain recombines TRBV30 with TRBJ2-3; a weak D match, TRBD2 (5 bases). V shed 0 bases and J shed 8 bases, with 12 bases lying between them. Germline V gene lookup returns CDR1 GTSNPN and CDR2 SVGIG (reference sequence). The CDR3 has 13 residues. The CDR3 here is CAWSVRPGSTQYF. CDR3 sequence (DNA): TGTGCCTGGAGTGTACGCCCGGGAAGTACGCAGTATTTT.

This clonotype appeared once. At one of its ends the junction is not consistent with the germline gene, which may arise from a read error. The CDR3 is CAASDSLEPQHF. CDR3 DNA: TGTGCCGCCAGTGATTCCCTTGAGCCCCAGCATTTT. The chain joins TRBV24-1 to TRBJ1-5; unclear D gene. CDR1 is KGHDR, CDR2 SFDVKD, per germline. This CDR3 has 12 amino acids.

This clonotype showed up many times. V is TRBV7-8 and J is TRBJ1-1; D gene ambiguous. The germline gives CDR1 SGHVS, CDR2 FQNEAQ. CDR3 length: 14 residues. Trimming removed 5 bases at V and 1 base at J, with 11 bases between. The DNA for the CDR3 is TGTGCCAGCAGCCGGAGACAAACGAACACTGAAGCTTTCTTT. Protein product: CASSRRQTNTEAFF. Supplemented by reference TRBV7-8 and TRBJ1-1, the full variable domain reads GAGVSQSPRYKVAKRGQDVALRCDPISGHVSLFWYQQALGQGPEFLTYFQNEAQLDKSGLPSDRFFAERPEGSVSTLKIQRTQQEDSAVYLCASSRRQTNTEAFFGQGTRLTVV.

The table lists this clonotype with many counts. The chain couples TRBV24-1 to TRBJ2-2; D is possibly TRBD1 (6 bases). CDR1 KGHDR and CDR2 SFDVKD come from the germline V gene. The CDR3 is 14 amino acids. V lost 2 bases to trimming and J lost 6 bases, with 9 bases between them. The CDR3 DNA sequence: TGTGCCACCAGTGATTCCCCAGGGGCCGGGGAGCTGTTTTTT. This sequence encodes CATSDSPGAGELFF.